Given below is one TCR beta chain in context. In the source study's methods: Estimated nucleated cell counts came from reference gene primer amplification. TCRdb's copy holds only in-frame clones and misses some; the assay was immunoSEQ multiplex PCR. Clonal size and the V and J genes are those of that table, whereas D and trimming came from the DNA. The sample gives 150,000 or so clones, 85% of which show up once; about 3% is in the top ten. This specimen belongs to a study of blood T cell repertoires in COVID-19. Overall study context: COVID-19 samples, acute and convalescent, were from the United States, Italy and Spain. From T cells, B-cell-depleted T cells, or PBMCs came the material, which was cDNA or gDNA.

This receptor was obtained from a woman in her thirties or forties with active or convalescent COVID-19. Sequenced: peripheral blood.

Here the CDR3 reads CASSRSSPGALAKNIQYF. The CDR3 DNA reads as TGTGCCAGCTCAAGGTCGAGCCCCGGAGCCCTAGCCAAAAACATTCAGTACTTC. This chain uses TRBV18 with TRBJ2-4; no definite D call. Per the germline V gene, CDR1 is KGHSH and CDR2 is LQKENI. Trimming stripped 5 bases from V and 0 bases from J, with 20 bases between. The CDR3 length is 18 residues.